Shown below are 27 T cell receptor beta chains from a single sample sequenced in a study of blood T cell repertoires in COVID-19. Libraries were prepared by immunoSEQ multiplex PCR; TCRdb keeps only in-frame clonotypes and omits some of them. The table records roughly 100,000 clones, approximately 88% of them present only once. Sequencing input: peripheral blood. The receptors derive from an older woman with acute or convalescent COVID-19.

The rearrangement uses TRBV27 and TRBJ1-4, with D possibly matching TRBD1 (6 bases). This CDR3 contains 16 residues. The germline CDR1 and CDR2 sequences are MNHEY and SMNVEV (reference sequence). Trimming took off 0 bases at V and 3 bases at J, with 11 bases between the two ends. CDR3 nucleotide sequence: TGTGCCAGCAGTTTATCGAACAGGGTGGCTAATGAAAAACTGTTTTTT. Translation gives CASSLSNRVANEKLFF.

The chain employs TRBV19 and TRBJ1-5; 8 bases match TRBD1. Germline-derived CDR1 and CDR2 are LNHDA and SQIVND (reference sequence). The CDR3 loop spans 16 amino acids. Unmatched junction bases numbered 5, after V lost 3 bases and J lost 1 base. In DNA form, the CDR3 reads TGTGCCAGTAGTATCCAGGGGGCGAAAAGCAATCAGCCCCAGCATTTT. Translated: CASSIQGAKSNQPQHF.

The rearrangement links TRBV27 to TRBJ2-1; 10 bases match TRBD1. After removal of 3 bases from V and 9 bases from J, the junction contained 5 bases not matched to a gene. The CDR3 totals 14 residues. Per the germline V gene, CDR1 is MNHEY and CDR2 is SMNVEV (reference sequence). CDR3 bases: TGTGCCAGCAGTTTCCAGACAGGGGGCGCTGAGCAGTTCTTC. This translates into CASSFQTGGAEQFF.

The chain has TRBV30 and TRBJ1-1, with D maybe TRBD1 (6 bases). The V gene's germline CDR1 is GTSNPN and CDR2 SVGIG (reference sequence). V dropped 8 bases and J dropped 9 bases, with 13 bases sitting between them. The CDR3 loop spans 10 amino acids. CDR3 loop: CAGQRGKAFF. The CDR3 DNA is TGTGCCGGACAGCGGGGGAAAGCTTTCTTT.

This clone showed up just once. The J gene is TRBJ2-5, the V gene TRBV4-1, with a weak D call TRBD1 (5 bases). Germline lookup yields CDR1 MGHRA and CDR2 YSYEKL. The germline V and J ends were trimmed by 0 bases and 5 bases, with 19 bases remaining between them. CDR3 length equals 17 residues. CDR3 DNA sequence: TGCGCCAGCAGCCAAGATGCAGGGTCGTTCCGTTGGGAGACCCAGTACTTC. It encodes CASSQDAGSFRWETQYF.

The chain has TRBV5-6 and TRBJ2-7, with D possibly being TRBD1 (6 bases). V lost 4 bases and J lost 2, with 16 bases in between. This CDR3 has 15 amino acids. From germline, CDR1 is SGHDT and CDR2 YYEEEE. The CDR3 region is CASSLLQGRAYEQYF. Written as DNA, the CDR3 is TGTGCCAGCAGCCTTTTACAGGGAAGGGCCTACGAGCAGTACTTC.

The chain employs TRBV5-5 and TRBJ2-5, with D maybe TRBD1 (5 bases). This CDR3 is built from 15 residues. Germline V gene sequence: CDR1 SGHKS, CDR2 YYEKEE (reference sequence). V was pared by 4 bases and J by 4 bases, with 17 bases between. CDR3 protein: CASSHPPGWGETQYF. As DNA, the CDR3 is TGTGCCAGCAGCCATCCCCCAGGGTGGGGAGAGACCCAGTACTTC. Based on the CDR3 plus reference TRBV5-5 and TRBJ2-5, the full variable domain is DAGVTQSPTHLIKTRGQQVTLRCSPISGHKSVSWYQQVLGQGPQFIFQYYEKEERGRGNFPDRFSARQFPNYSSELNVNALLLGDSALYLCASSHPPGWGETQYFGPGTRLLVL.

The J gene is TRBJ1-3, the V gene TRBV5-1; 7 bases align to TRBD1. Germline V gives CDR1 SGHRS, CDR2 YFSETQ. This CDR3 contains 15 residues. V shed 4 bases, J shed 4 bases, and the junction held 8 bases outside the gene matches. The CDR3 loop reads CASSNTRQGGNTIYF. Written as DNA, the CDR3 is TGCGCCAGCAGCAATACTAGACAGGGAGGAAACACCATATATTTT.

The chain combines TRBV11-2 with TRBJ1-5, with 9 bases identical to TRBD1. Trimming took 5 bases from V and 6 from J; bases not matched to a gene: 5. CDR1 and CDR2 from the germline V gene are SGHAT and FQNNGV. This CDR3 has 14 amino acids. This CDR3 reads CASSPDRGSQPQHF. The CDR3 region has the DNA TGTGCCAGCAGCCCAGACAGGGGGAGTCAGCCCCAGCATTTT.

This clone was picked up one time. The chain employs TRBV7-9 and TRBJ1-1, with D hard to call. Between the trimmed V and J ends, which lost 2 bases and 1 base, there was a span of 5 bases. The V gene's germline CDR1 is SEHNR and CDR2 FQNEAQ (reference sequence). The CDR3 loop spans 13 amino acids. Written as DNA, the CDR3 is TGTGCCAGCAGCTTAACTGAGAACACTGAAGCTTTCTTT. Encoded protein: CASSLTENTEAFF. Combining the CDR3 with reference TRBV7-9 and TRBJ1-1 gives the whole variable domain DTGVSQNPRHKITKRGQNVTFRCDPISEHNRLYWYRQTLGQGPEFLTYFQNEAQLEKSRLLSDRFSAERPKGSFSTLEIQRTEQGDSAMYLCASSLTENTEAFFGQGTRLTVV.

This clone was detected once. The chain recombines TRBV25-1 with TRBJ1-4; 8 bases match TRBD1. Per the germline V gene, CDR1 is MGHDK and CDR2 is SYGVNS. Germline trimming cut 2 bases from V and 2 bases from J; bases unmatched to any gene: 1. The CDR3 runs 15 residues. Here the CDR3 DNA reads TGTGCCAGCAGTGAAAGGACAGGGACTAATGAAAAACTGTTTTTT. Its translation is CASSERTGTNEKLFF.

V is TRBV6-5 and J is TRBJ1-5; a possible D gene is TRBD1 (6 bases). Germline values: CDR1 MNHEY, CDR2 SVGAGI. Trimming left V 6 bases short and J 3 bases short, with 9 bases between. The CDR3 consists of 13 residues. The CDR3 protein is CASRGHSNQPQHF. The CDR3 bases are TGTGCCAGCAGGGGACACTCCAATCAGCCCCAGCATTTT.

The chain's CDR3 is CGWTGKKSGANVLTF. CDR3 sequence (DNA): TGTGGTTGGACAGGGAAAAAATCTGGGGCCAACGTCCTGACTTTC. The chain recombines TRBV30 with TRBJ2-6, with TRBD1 matching 8 bases. Germline V lookup: CDR1 GTSNPN, CDR2 SVGIG (reference sequence). This CDR3 has 15 residues.

The rearrangement uses TRBV28 and TRBJ1-1; D is unresolved. Trimming pared 8 bases from V and 1 base from J, leaving 11 bases between. The CDR3 covers 13 residues. Germline V gene data show CDR1 as MDHEN and CDR2 as SYDVKM. CDR3 residues: CASPPRGNTEAFF. CDR3 bases: TGTGCCAGCCCCCCCCGGGGGAACACTGAAGCTTTCTTT.

The chain is built from TRBV5-1 and TRBJ1-1; D is perhaps TRBD1 (6 bases). The CDR3 is made up of 16 amino acids. The V gene's germline CDR1 is SGHRS and CDR2 YFSETQ. V lost 2 bases, J lost 1 base, and 15 bases lay in between. This CDR3 reads CASSFGSGQTNTEAFF. DNA for the CDR3: TGCGCCAGCAGCTTTGGGAGCGGACAGACGAACACTGAAGCTTTCTTT.

The chain couples TRBV3-1 (or the pseudogene TRBV3-2) to TRBJ1-1, with D tentatively TRBD1 (5 bases). Germline assignment: CDR1 LGHDT and CDR2 YNNKEL (reference sequence). This CDR3 has 17 amino acids. V was trimmed by 4 bases and J by 6 bases, leaving 24 bases between them. The CDR3 loop is CASSPPRGGISRAEAFF. The CDR3 nucleotides read TGTGCCAGCAGCCCCCCCCGCGGGGGAATAAGTCGGGCTGAAGCTTTCTTT.

The chain carries TRBV29-1 and TRBJ2-3, with D perhaps TRBD1 (5 bases). Deletions cut 3 bases from V and 0 bases from J, with 16 bases between. From germline, CDR1 is SQVTM and CDR2 ANQGSEA. The CDR3 is 16 amino acids. The CDR3 DNA is TGCAGCGTTGATTGTCAGGGCGTGTGCAGCACAGATACGCAGTATTTT. Its protein is CSVDCQGVCSTDTQYF.

This clone was counted once. This sequence joins TRBV30 and TRBJ1-1, with a weak D call TRBD1 (5 bases). CDR3 length: 11 amino acids. The V gene's germline CDR1 is GTSNPN and CDR2 SVGIG (reference sequence). V lost 4 bases, J lost 11 bases, and 14 bases lay in between. The CDR3 here is CAWKEGTRAFF. DNA for the CDR3: TGTGCCTGGAAAGAAGGGACTCGGGCTTTCTTT.

This chain joins TRBV28 and TRBJ1-2; 7 positions agree with TRBD1. Germline-derived CDR1 and CDR2 are MDHEN and SYDVKM. There are 14 residues in the CDR3. V was clipped by 5 bases and J by 5 bases; unmatched bases: 8. The CDR3 is CASSPTGRQYGYTF. DNA for the CDR3: TGTGCCAGCAGTCCGACAGGGCGCCAATATGGCTACACCTTC.

The CDR3 coding sequence is TGTGCCAGTCAAATCCGGGACAACGGCGGGGAGCTGTTTTTT. Amino acids: CASQIRDNGGELFF. The chain uses TRBV6-5 and TRBJ2-2; weak D call: TRBD1 (6 bases). The CDR3 is made up of 14 amino acids. Per the germline V gene, CDR1 is MNHEY and CDR2 is SVGAGI. The germline V and J ends were trimmed by 9 bases and 7 bases, with 18 bases remaining between them.

The chain recombines TRBV19 with TRBJ2-7; TRBD2 matches 10 bases. CDR3 size: 14 residues. Germline V gene lookup returns CDR1 LNHDA and CDR2 SQIVND (reference sequence). The junction had 7 bases not matched to a gene; V was cut back by 5 bases and J by 6 bases. CDR3 region: CASSLGTSVREQYF. The CDR3 DNA sequence: TGTGCCAGTAGTCTCGGGACTAGCGTGCGCGAGCAGTACTTC.

The genes are TRBV6-5 and TRBJ2-2, with a possible D match to TRBD1 (6 bases). This CDR3 region has 15 residues. V shed 6 bases and J shed 6 bases, with 17 bases lying between them. Looked up from germline, CDR1 is MNHEY and CDR2 is SVGAGI. The CDR3 sequence is CASSRDPGDSGELFF. The CDR3 DNA is TGTGCCAGCAGCCGGGACCCAGGGGATTCCGGGGAGCTGTTTTTT.

The V gene is TRBV6-1, the J gene TRBJ1-5, with TRBD1 matching 10 bases. V shed 1 base and J 2 bases; nucleotides not matched to a gene: 5. Germline values: CDR1 MNHNS, CDR2 SASEGT. This CDR3 contains 17 residues. The CDR3 DNA reads TGTGCCAGCAGTGAAGGGACAGGGGGTGTAGGCAATCAGCCCCAGCATTTT. Protein: CASSEGTGGVGNQPQHF.

This rearrangement joins TRBV7-9 to TRBJ2-2; tentatively, D is TRBD1 (6 bases). Trimming took 5 bases from V and 5 from J, leaving 15 bases between them. The germline V gene has CDR1 SEHNR and CDR2 FQNEAQ (reference sequence). This CDR3 comprises 15 residues. The CDR3, as DNA: TGTGCCAGCAGCCCGGACAGTTTGGGGACCGGGGAGCTGTTTTTT. Its protein product is CASSPDSLGTGELFF.

V gene TRBV7-8 combines with J gene TRBJ2-5; D may be TRBD1 (5 bases). This CDR3 contains 15 residues. Germline CDR1 and CDR2: SGHVS and FQNEAQ. Trimming shortened V by 3 bases and J by 10 bases, and 21 bases separated the two germline ends. The CDR3 DNA reads as TGTGCCAGCAGCTTCCGAGTCCAGGGCAGTTGGATCCAGTACTTC. Protein sequence: CASSFRVQGSWIQYF.

The gene calls are TRBV27 and TRBJ2-7; TRBD1 aligns across 8 bases. CDR3 size: 13 residues. Germline lookup yields CDR1 MNHEY and CDR2 SMNVEV (reference sequence). After removal of 6 bases from V and 2 bases from J, the junction contained 3 bases not matched to a gene. For the CDR3, the DNA is TGTGCCAGCAGACGGACAGGGCCCTACGAGCAGTACTTC. It codes for CASRRTGPYEQYF.

A word on this clone: The junction departs from the called germline gene at one end, perhaps through a read error. The J gene is TRBJ2-1, the V gene TRBV7-9, with 9 bases matching TRBD1. CDR1 and CDR2 (germline): SEHNR, FQNEAQ (reference sequence). The CDR3 is made up of 16 amino acids. For the CDR3, the DNA is TGTGCCAGCAGCGCAAACCGGGACAGGGTCGACAACGAGCAGTTCTTC. As protein: CASSANRDRVDNEQFF. The full variable domain, in which reference TRBV7-9 and TRBJ2-1 provide the parts outside the CDR3, is DTGVSQNPRHKITKRGQNVTFRCDPISEHNRLYWYRQTLGQGPEFLTYFQNEAQLEKSRLLSDRFSAERPKGSFSTLEIQRTEQGDSAMYLCASSANRDRVDNEQFFGPGTRLTVL.